Following are 20 T cell receptor beta chains from one sample sequenced in a study of blood T cell repertoires in COVID-19. Measured with immunoSEQ multiplex PCR; TCRdb has only the in-frame clones, and not every one. The table lists under 250,000 clones, more than 75% of them singletons. Sample: peripheral blood. These receptors were obtained from a woman aged 40 to 50 with acute or convalescent COVID-19.

With respect to this clone: Sequence at one end of the junction differs from germline and may be a read error. The rearrangement links TRBV7-2 to TRBJ2-7; TRBD2 might be the D (5 bases). The V gene's germline CDR1 is SGHTA and CDR2 FQGNSA. The CDR3 extends over 15 amino acids. CDR3 sequence reads: CASSLRSEFSYKQYF. The CDR3 coding sequence is TGTGCCAGCAGCTTACGTAGCGAATTTTCCTACAAGCAGTACTTC.

This chain joins TRBV30 and TRBJ1-5; 10 nucleotides match TRBD1. The J segment lost 6 bases and the V segment lost 2 bases, leaving 4 bases of the junction unmatched. Germline-derived CDR1 and CDR2 are GTSNPN and SVGIG (reference sequence). The CDR3 is 14 residues long. The CDR3 loop is CAWSRTGGVQPQHF. The CDR3 nucleotides are TGTGCCTGGAGTCGGACAGGGGGAGTTCAGCCCCAGCATTTT. The whole variable domain, filled in from reference TRBV30 and TRBJ1-5, reads SQTIHQWPATLVQPVGSPLSLECTVEGTSNPNLYWYRQAAGRGLQLLFYSVGIGQISSEVPQNLSASRPQDRQFILSSKKLLLSDSGFYLCAWSRTGGVQPQHFGDGTRLSIL.

The chain employs TRBV4-1 and TRBJ2-5, with D hard to call. The CDR3 totals 16 residues. Trimming took 4 bases from V and 1 from J, leaving 16 bases between them. CDR1 is MGHRA and CDR2 is YSYEKL in the germline V gene. This chain's CDR3 is CASSREFSAAQETQYF. The CDR3 region has the DNA TGCGCCAGCAGCCGCGAATTCTCGGCGGCCCAAGAGACCCAGTACTTC.

J is TRBJ1-2 and V is TRBV10-3; 7 bases are shared with TRBD1. The V gene's germline CDR1 is ENHRY and CDR2 SYGVKD. After removal of 6 bases from V and 4 bases from J, the junction contained 8 bases not matched to a gene. There are 14 residues in the CDR3. For the CDR3, the DNA is TGTGCCATCAGCCCCGGGACAGTTTTCTATGGCTACACCTTC. Protein sequence: CAISPGTVFYGYTF.

This clone was recorded a few times. The chain recombines TRBV5-4 with TRBJ1-1, with D perhaps TRBD1 (5 bases). CDR3 length: 13 residues. Germline V gives CDR1 SGHNT, CDR2 YYREEE (reference sequence). Trimming stripped 4 bases from V and 1 base from J, with 8 bases between. The CDR3 region has the DNA TGTGCCAGCAGCCATGACAGGAACACTGAAGCTTTCTTT. Translating it yields CASSHDRNTEAFF.

J is TRBJ2-7 and V is TRBV5-1, with D maybe TRBD1 (6 bases). The CDR3 extends over 12 amino acids. The germline gives CDR1 SGHRS, CDR2 YFSETQ. V gave up 9 bases and J gave up 0 bases, with 10 bases separating them. The CDR3 DNA is TGCGCCACTCGGGACAACTCCTACGAGCAGTACTTC. Its protein product is CATRDNSYEQYF.

The rearrangement uses TRBV18 and TRBJ2-5; TRBD2 is a possible D gene (5 bases). The germline CDR1 and CDR2 sequences are KGHSH and LQKENI. The length of the CDR3 is 13 residues. V shed 2 bases and J shed 5 bases, with 9 bases lying between them. Written as DNA, the CDR3 is TGTGCCAGCTCACCAATTCCGGGGGAGACCCAGTACTTC. Protein product: CASSPIPGETQYF.

This clone was found a few times. This chain links TRBV19 with TRBJ2-1, with TRBD2 matching 8 bases. This CDR3 comprises 14 residues. The V gene end was trimmed by 3 bases and the J gene end by 8 bases; junction bases not matched to a gene: 6. The V gene's germline CDR1 is LNHDA and CDR2 SQIVND (reference sequence). The CDR3 protein is CASSIERERDEQFF. The CDR3 nucleotides are TGTGCCAGTAGTATTGAGCGGGAGCGGGATGAGCAGTTCTTC.

The V gene is TRBV6-5, the J gene TRBJ2-3; no reliable D call. The CDR3 has 14 residues. V shed 6 bases and J shed 0 bases, with 10 bases lying between them. Germline lookup yields CDR1 MNHEY and CDR2 SVGAGI. The CDR3 bases are TGTGCCAGCAGGGCGACACTTAGCACAGATACGCAGTATTTT. Encoded protein: CASRATLSTDTQYF.

The chain employs TRBV24-1 and TRBJ1-2, with D unclear. Trimming left V 9 bases short and J 6 bases short, with 10 bases between. This CDR3 region has 11 residues. CDR1 KGHDR and CDR2 SFDVKD come from the germline V gene. The CDR3 protein is CATGRLNGYTF. The CDR3 DNA reads TGTGCCACCGGACGACTAAATGGCTACACCTTC.

This clone showed up just once. The V gene is TRBV6-5, the J gene TRBJ2-7, with a weak D call TRBD1 (6 bases). This CDR3 is 12 amino acids long. The germline V and J ends were trimmed by 8 bases and 3 bases, with 11 bases remaining between them. CDR1 and CDR2 from the germline V gene are MNHEY and SVGAGI. In nucleotides, the CDR3 is TGTGCCAGCGCCGGGACACACTACGAGCAGTACTTC. Translated, it gives CASAGTHYEQYF.

The V and J genes are TRBV3-1 (or the pseudogene TRBV3-2) and TRBJ2-2; TRBD2 matches at 7 bases. Looked up from germline, CDR1 is LGHDT and CDR2 is YNNKEL (reference sequence). With 1 base clipped from V and 6 bases from J, the junction kept 5 bases outside the gene matches. The CDR3 consists of 15 residues. CDR3 nucleotide sequence: TGTGCCAGCAGCCAAGCCGGGGGGTCTGCCGGGGAGCTGTTTTTT. Its translation: CASSQAGGSAGELFF.

In its sample, this clone was seen a few times. This chain links TRBV20-1 with TRBJ1-5; no reliable D call. The CDR3 covers 18 residues. V lost 3 bases to trimming and J lost 2 bases, with 23 bases between them. CDR1 and CDR2 (germline): DFQATT, SNEGSKA (reference sequence). In nucleotides, the CDR3 is TGCAGTGCTAGTCTTCATCCGGTTGATGAGTTCGGCAATCAGCCCCAGCATTTT. Translated, it gives CSASLHPVDEFGNQPQHF.

The rearrangement joins TRBV5-4 to TRBJ1-3; D unclear. CDR3 length equals 15 residues. Trimming removed 0 bases from V and 0 bases from J, with 7 bases in between. Looked up from germline, CDR1 is SGHNT and CDR2 is YYREEE (reference sequence). CDR3 loop: CASSLDQISGNTIYF. The CDR3 DNA sequence: TGTGCCAGCAGCTTGGATCAGATCTCTGGAAACACCATATATTTT.

The chain is built from TRBV5-6 and TRBJ2-7, with 8 positions matching TRBD1. This CDR3 contains 18 residues. Germline CDR1 reads SGHDT; CDR2 reads YYEEEE. The V gene end was trimmed by 4 bases and the J gene end by 0 bases; junction bases not matched to a gene: 15. CDR3 sequence: CASSANRDRLSHSYEQYF. CDR3 sequence (DNA): TGTGCCAGCAGCGCAAACCGGGACAGGTTATCACACTCCTACGAGCAGTACTTC.

The chain uses TRBV4-1 and TRBJ1-2; TRBD1 aligns across 9 bases. With 3 bases clipped from V and 8 bases from J, the junction kept 7 bases outside the gene matches. The V gene's germline CDR1 is MGHRA and CDR2 YSYEKL. CDR3 length: 14 residues. The CDR3 DNA is TGCGCCAGCAGCCAGGGGACAGGGTCGCGGGGCTACACCTTC. Its translation: CASSQGTGSRGYTF.

J is TRBJ1-3 and V is TRBV5-6, with 9 bases lining up with TRBD1. In germline, CDR1 is SGHDT, CDR2 YYEEEE. Trimming took 5 bases from V and 4 from J; bases not matched to a gene: 7. This CDR3 has 15 amino acids. The CDR3 sequence is CASSLTGTGGNTIYF. Written as DNA, the CDR3 is TGTGCCAGCAGTCTAACTGGGACAGGGGGAAACACCATATATTTT.

The chain has TRBV6-5 and TRBJ2-3, with 9 bases matching TRBD2. Losses at the gene ends were 5 bases for V and 5 bases for J; bases not matched to a gene: 8. Germline lookup yields CDR1 MNHEY and CDR2 SVGAGI. The CDR3 is made up of 15 amino acids. This CDR3 reads CASSNLAGRRDTQYF. CDR3 sequence (DNA): TGTGCCAGCAGTAACCTAGCGGGGCGGCGAGATACGCAGTATTTT.

The chain is built from TRBV6-2 or TRBV6-3 and TRBJ2-3, with D maybe TRBD1 (6 bases). The CDR3 covers 17 residues. The germline CDR1 and CDR2 sequences are MNHEY and SVGEGT. V was clipped by 0 bases and J by 4 bases, with 17 bases between them. In DNA, the CDR3 is TGTGCCAGCAGTTACTCCAGGGGTCGGGACGTTTCAGATACGCAGTATTTT. Its translation is CASSYSRGRDVSDTQYF.

The chain uses TRBV18 and TRBJ1-3; 9 nucleotides line up with TRBD1. The CDR3 is 15 amino acids. Germline loops: CDR1 KGHSH, CDR2 LQKENI. V was pared by 6 bases and J by 2 bases, with 5 bases of the junction left unmatched. The CDR3 DNA follows: TGTGCCAGCTCTCGGGACAGGGTGGCTGGAAACACCATATATTTT. This sequence encodes CASSRDRVAGNTIYF.